These T cell receptor beta chains were read from a single sample in a study of vaccination effects on CD4 cells after COVID-19. No antigen has been identified for these receptors. Produced via immunoSEQ multiplex PCR; TCRdb's table is partial and in-frame only. The data contain under 20,000 clones, roughly 74% of them singletons. The specimen comprised CD4+ T cells from PBMCs cultured with SARS-CoV-2 spike peptides, sampled before COVID-19 vaccination. Source of these receptors: a human donor who had a prior SARS-CoV-2 infection. The CDR3 runs from the conserved cysteine through the conserved F or W. The order of the fields is D gene, J gene, V gene, CDR3 protein. D genes are given only for firm matches.

TRBD1 | TRBJ2-7 | TRBV2 | CASSLGQGVREQYF
TRBD1 | TRBJ1-1 | TRBV5-1 | CASSPRQGGTEAFF
. | TRBJ2-1 | TRBV5-4 | CASSLAGGSSYNEQFF
TRBD2 | TRBJ2-3 | TRBV4-3 | CASSLGSGLAGGTDTQYF
TRBD1 | TRBJ1-2 | TRBV30 | CAWRRQGANYGYTF
. | TRBJ1-2 | TRBV4-3 | CASSQDLIDNYGYTF
TRBD2 | TRBJ2-1 | TRBV18 | CASSSQGTSGTSSYNEQFF
TRBD1 | TRBJ1-2 | TRBV27 | CASSFPHYLNRDRGKSGYTF
. | TRBJ2-7 | TRBV19 | CASSITLRKTYEQYF
. | TRBJ1-2 | TRBV6-5 | CASSYLLFPYGYTF
. | TRBJ1-1 | TRBV14 | CASSQGMVYSMNTEAFF
. | TRBJ2-3 | TRBV6-5 | CATLDSGQDTQYF
. | TRBJ2-2 | TRBV13 | CASSLGSSSARTGELFF
. | TRBJ2-7 | TRBV24-1 | CATSDLRAGDAYEQYF
. | TRBJ1-2 | TRBV11-2 | CASSLGGQKRNGYTF
. | TRBJ1-2 | TRBV18 | CASSEGQKNYGYTF
TRBD2 | TRBJ2-7 | TRBV19 | CASSTSGSSGEQYF
. | TRBJ1-4 | TRBV4-1 | CASSQDQSIGEKLFF
TRBD2 | TRBJ2-5 | TRBV3-1/TRBV3-2 | CASSQDLTSGQETQYF
. | TRBJ2-1 | TRBV29-1 | CSVGDYYNEQFF
TRBD1 | TRBJ2-5 | TRBV4-1 | CASSQPKQGSETQYF
. | TRBJ2-2 | TRBV4-3 | CASSQGRAMGAGGELFF
TRBD2 | TRBJ2-3 | TRBV5-1 | CASTPLAGGTDTQYF
TRBD2 | TRBJ2-6 | TRBV24-1 | CATSDPGGSSGANVLTF
. | TRBJ1-1 | TRBV14 | CASSQTRRQTSMNTEAFF
. | TRBJ2-2 | TRBV5-4 | CASSLSSVFTGELFF
TRBD1 | TRBJ2-7 | TRBV11-2 | CASSPAPMTGGYEQYF
TRBD2 | TRBJ2-5 | TRBV5-1 | CASSPVVAGEETQYF
. | TRBJ1-5 | TRBV6-6 | CASRQGNQPQHF
. | TRBJ2-3 | TRBV18 | CASSPPSVGTDTQYF
TRBD2 | TRBJ2-1 | TRBV19 | CASSYRPGTSGIEQFF
TRBD1 | TRBJ1-5 | TRBV24-1 | CATSQGGVGNQPQHF
TRBD2 | TRBJ2-5 | TRBV5-8 | CASSLVTSGQETQYF
. | TRBJ2-2 | TRBV7-9 | CASSLAGLNTGELFF
TRBD1 | TRBJ2-3 | TRBV7-9 | CASILTGGASTDTQYF
. | TRBJ1-6 | TRBV2 | CASNPSDRNSPLHF
. | TRBJ1-1 | TRBV11-3 | CASTPPASRQSAFF
. | TRBJ1-1 | TRBV14 | CASSQEARVNTEAFF
. | TRBJ2-6 | TRBV19 | CASSAPGTSGANVLTF
. | TRBJ2-5 | TRBV10-2 | CASGLSTWETQYF
. | TRBJ2-7 | TRBV5-1 | CASSLGLGDSYEQYF